This T cell receptor (beta chain) was identified in a study of a mutant IDH1 vaccine in newly diagnosed glioma (dated by TCRdb to 2020 to 2023). With respect to the entire study: Eight vaccinations were administered to patients in weeks 1, 3, 5, 7, 11, 15, 19 and 23, corresponding to visits V03 through V10. Longitudinal TCRB deep sequencing was performed for about two dozen treated patients wherever samples were available for exploratory analyses. Prior to enrollment, patients had been given standard therapy consisting of radiotherapy alone, temozolomide alone, or radiochemotherapy with temozolomide, with the combination given to most patients. Peripheral blood samples were drawn at six visits, namely V03 (baseline), V05, V07, V10, V12 and V13. In the chemotherapy-containing groups, vaccination started alongside temozolomide cycles, whereas in patients who had radiotherapy alone it started 4-6 weeks after radiotherapy. Of the 30 to 35 patients who were treated, about 60% were male and approximately 38% were female, and the mean age was around 41 years. Broader findings and caveats from the paper: Immune responses induced by the vaccine were seen in roughly 95% of patients across multiple MHC alleles. Changes in the top peripheral T cell clonotypes picked up by TCRB sequencing did not appear to be linked to pseudoprogression. The authors noted that analyses of patient blood samples could not be reproduced because of sample limitations. Selection of PBMC samples for TCRB deep sequencing was based on availability.

The receptor library was made with the immunoSEQ multiplex PCR assay. Following the manufacturer's protocol, the hsTCRB Kit was used to amplify rearranged TCR beta chain sequences. TCRB libraries were sequenced on an Illumina MiSeq. From the authors' description of their analysis: The kit vendor's proprietary platform handled demultiplexing, trimming and gene mapping. The source is immuneACCESS, and TCRdb retained only in-frame sequences with V and J called. Part of the clones is not carried over; for the studies checked, unresolved V genes explain less than half of this, and the remainder is unexplained. V, J and clone size derive from that table, while D and trimming were established from the DNA sequence. This sample has 77,000 or so clones in its table, and around 85% of those were observed once. The ten largest make up roughly 0.74% of the sample. On this clone itself: This receptor's antigen is unknown. No much larger clonotype is one base removed from it; base qualities were not supplied.

The meaning of the sample's time point label: week 23, last vaccination. Each vaccine dose, consisting of 300 ug of a 20-mer mutant IDH1 peptide in Montanide, was administered subcutaneously with topical imiquimod. The donors had newly diagnosed IDH1-mutant astrocytomas of WHO grade 3 or 4 that showed loss of nuclear ATRX. The samples were drawn from NOA16, a multicentre, single-arm, open-label phase I trial in Germany that tested a mutant IDH1 peptide vaccine in humans for the first time. Genomic DNA for TCRB sequencing was extracted from EDTA blood using the DNeasy Blood and Tissue Kit. The sequence derives from a woman between 45 and 60 years old with glioma. The sample in question was PBMCs, obtained from a glioma patient whose treatment included an IDH1 peptide vaccine.

The CDR3 protein: CAASGQGANTEAFF. In nucleotide form, the sequence is TGTGCCGCCAGCGGACAGGGCGCCAACACTGAAGCTTTCTTT. This receptor chain uses TRBV5-6 and TRBJ1-1, with 8 bases aligning to TRBD1. The CDR3 runs 14 amino acids, cysteine and phenylalanine included. Only the CDR3 region is kept as DNA, spanning 42 bases read in frame from base 1. From V the trimming removes 10 bases and from J it removes 2 bases, while the gene matches leave 10 bases of the junction unaccounted for. The germline V gene provides CDR1 SGHDT and CDR2 YYEEEE.